Below are 6 T cell receptor beta chains sequenced from a single sample in a study of early stage breast cancer tumors. TCRdb's table, derived via immunoSEQ multiplex PCR, lists solely in-frame clones and lacks some. The sample carries 30,000 to 40,000 clones, less than 80% recorded once. The sample consisted of blood. The source is a person between 55 and 69 years old with breast cancer.

This clone turned up a few times. The chain uses TRBV14 and TRBJ2-7; D may be TRBD2 (5 bases). The CDR3 runs 12 residues. The V and J ends lost 4 bases and 3 bases respectively, with 7 bases between them. Germline CDR1 reads SGHDN; CDR2 reads FVKESK. The CDR3 sequence: CASSRRGYEQYF. The CDR3 DNA reads as TGTGCCAGCAGCCGTCGGGGCTACGAGCAGTACTTC.

This clone has a handful of counts. The V gene is TRBV4-2, the J gene TRBJ1-1, with TRBD1 matching over 8 bases. There are 15 residues in the CDR3. Germline assignment: CDR1 LGHNA and CDR2 YNFKEQ. V was pared by 0 bases and J by 3 bases, with 3 bases of the junction left unmatched. The CDR3 reads CASSQDRGRDTEAFF. The CDR3 bases are TGTGCCAGCAGCCAAGACAGGGGGCGCGACACTGAAGCTTTCTTT.

The chain combines TRBV5-5 with TRBJ2-6, with TRBD2 matching over 14 bases. This CDR3 spans 17 amino acids. CDR1 and CDR2 from the germline V gene are SGHKS and YYEKEE (reference sequence). Losses at the gene ends were 4 bases for V and 1 base for J; bases not matched to a gene: 1. CDR3 amino acids: CASSRLAGGSGANVLTF. The CDR3 region has the DNA TGTGCCAGCAGCCGACTAGCGGGGGGGTCTGGGGCCAACGTCCTGACTTTC.

The chain has TRBV6-1 and TRBJ1-5, with unresolved D. Trimming cost V 2 bases and J 4 bases, with 21 bases left between them. Germline loops: CDR1 MNHNS, CDR2 SASEGT. The CDR3 extends over 18 amino acids. The CDR3, as DNA: TGTGCCAGCAGTGAAAGAGCCGGGGTTCGGCCCTCAAATCAGCCCCAGCATTTT. Translation gives CASSERAGVRPSNQPQHF.

This clone showed up just a few times. The identical CDR3 is also encoded by other nucleotide sequences in the sample. The chain joins TRBV19 to TRBJ1-1; TRBD1 matches at 8 bases. CDR1 and CDR2 (germline): LNHDA, SQIVND (reference sequence). The junction had 6 bases not matched to a gene; V was cut back by 6 bases and J by 0 bases. The CDR3 covers 15 residues. The CDR3 bases are TGTGCCAGTAGACCAACAGGGGGACTGAACACTGAAGCTTTCTTT. It codes for CASRPTGGLNTEAFF.

The chain links TRBV10-3 to TRBJ1-5, with 9 bases matching TRBD1. The CDR3 is 16 residues long. Germline V lookup: CDR1 ENHRY, CDR2 SYGVKD. V lost 0 bases to trimming and J lost 3 bases; unmatched junction nucleotides: 3. CDR3 DNA sequence: TGTGCCATCAGTGAGTCCGGGACAGGGTTCAATCAGCCCCAGCATTTT. It encodes CAISESGTGFNQPQHF.